Given below is one TCR beta chain in context. Its matching antigen is unknown. V was pared by 6 bases and J by 3 bases, with 18 bases between. The germline V gene has CDR1 MNHEY and CDR2 SVGAGI. The CDR3 is 16 amino acids. These data originate in a study of T cell repertoires in cytomegalovirus infection. Overall study findings and caveats: HLA-C-restricted CMV-specific TCR beta clonotypes prevailed in the ex vivo response.

Each CDR3 protein gets one entry after TCRdb re-called the reads with MiXCR. Among some 940,000 distinct CDR3 sequences listed, around 32% were seen once. The receptor was isolated from a human donor in good health (CMV status not recorded). Some clones in this sample may be carry-over from other donors' samples. The chain recombines TRBV6-5 with TRBJ2-1; perhaps D is TRBD1 or TRBD2 (6 bases each). The specimen was cultured CD8+ T cells from PBMCs, collected from culture after CMV antigen stimulation. CDR3 DNA: TGTGCCAGCAGGCTGGCGAGGAGGGGGGTCTACAATGAGCAGTTCTTC. Protein: CASRLARRGVYNEQFF.